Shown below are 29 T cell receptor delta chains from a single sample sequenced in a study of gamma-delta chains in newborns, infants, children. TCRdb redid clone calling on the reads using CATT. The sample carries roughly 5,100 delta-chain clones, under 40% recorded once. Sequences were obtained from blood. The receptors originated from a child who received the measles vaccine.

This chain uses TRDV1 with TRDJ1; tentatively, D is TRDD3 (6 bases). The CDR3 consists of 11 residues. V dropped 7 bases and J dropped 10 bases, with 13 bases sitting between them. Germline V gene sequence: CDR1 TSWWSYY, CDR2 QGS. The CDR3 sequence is CALVWGGGLIF. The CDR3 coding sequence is TGTGCTCTTGTCTGGGGAGGAGGACTCATCTTT.

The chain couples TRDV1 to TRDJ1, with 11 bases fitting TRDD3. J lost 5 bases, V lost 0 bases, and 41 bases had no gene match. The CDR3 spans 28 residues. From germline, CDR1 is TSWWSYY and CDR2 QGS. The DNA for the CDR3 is TGTGCTCTTGGGGAACTATTTCAGGCCTTCCTACTAGTCGGTCCAGTAGAATACTGGGGGATAATGGGGGATAAACTCATCTTT. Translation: CALGELFQAFLLVGPVEYWGIMGDKLIF.

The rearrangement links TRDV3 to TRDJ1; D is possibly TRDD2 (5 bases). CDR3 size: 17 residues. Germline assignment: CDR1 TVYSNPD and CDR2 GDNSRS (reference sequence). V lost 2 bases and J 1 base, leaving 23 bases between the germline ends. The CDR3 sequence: CAFFSSVRWYATDKLIF. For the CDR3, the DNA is TGTGCCTTTTTTTCCTCTGTACGATGGTACGCCACCGATAAACTCATCTTT.

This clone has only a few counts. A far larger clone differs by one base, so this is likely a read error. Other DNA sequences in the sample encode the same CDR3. The DNA for the CDR3 is TGTGCTTGCTACGAGGGTACTGGGGGACCGGGGGATAAACTCATCTTT. Its translation: CACYEGTGGPGDKLIF. This chain connects TRDV3 to TRDJ1, with 9 bases matching TRDD3. The CDR3 extends over 16 amino acids. CDR1 and CDR2 (germline): TVYSNPD, GDNSRS (reference sequence).

The DNA of the CDR3 is TGTGCTCTTGGGGACACCTACCCTCCTACGGTACTGGGGGTCCTACCCCCTACCGATAAACTCATCTTT. This codes for CALGDTYPPTVLGVLPPTDKLIF. V gene TRDV1 combines with J gene TRDJ1; 8 nucleotides line up with TRDD3. J lost 2 bases, V lost 3 bases, and 29 bases had no gene match. Germline CDR1 reads TSWWSYY; CDR2 reads QGS. The CDR3 consists of 23 residues.

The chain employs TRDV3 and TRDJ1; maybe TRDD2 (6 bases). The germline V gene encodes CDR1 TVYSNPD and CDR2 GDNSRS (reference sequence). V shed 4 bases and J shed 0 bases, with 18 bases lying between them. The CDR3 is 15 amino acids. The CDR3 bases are TGTGCCTCCCGGCCTTCCCCCCACTACACCGATAAACTCATCTTT. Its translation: CASRPSPHYTDKLIF.

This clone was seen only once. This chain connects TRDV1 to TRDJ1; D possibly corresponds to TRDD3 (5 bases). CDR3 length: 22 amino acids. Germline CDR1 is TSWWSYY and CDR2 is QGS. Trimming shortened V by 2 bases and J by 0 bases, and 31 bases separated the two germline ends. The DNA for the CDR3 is TGTGCTCTTGGGGAAAACCCTCCTTTCTTCTCGTTTTACTGGACACACACCGATAAACTCATCTTT. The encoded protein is CALGENPPFFSFYWTHTDKLIF.

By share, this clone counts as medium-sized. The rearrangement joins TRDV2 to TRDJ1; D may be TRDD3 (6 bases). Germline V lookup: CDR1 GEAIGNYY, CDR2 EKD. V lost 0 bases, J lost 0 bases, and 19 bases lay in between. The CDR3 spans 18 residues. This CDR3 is CACDTVGMNKAYTDKLIF. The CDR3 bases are TGTGCCTGTGACACCGTGGGGATGAATAAGGCCTACACCGATAAACTCATCTTT.

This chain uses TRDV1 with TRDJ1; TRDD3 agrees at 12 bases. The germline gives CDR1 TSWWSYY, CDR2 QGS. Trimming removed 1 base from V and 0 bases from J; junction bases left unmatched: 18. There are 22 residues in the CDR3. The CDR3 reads CALGEPSYLYWGIPANTDKLIF. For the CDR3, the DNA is TGTGCTCTTGGGGAACCTTCCTACCTTTACTGGGGGATACCCGCCAACACCGATAAACTCATCTTT.

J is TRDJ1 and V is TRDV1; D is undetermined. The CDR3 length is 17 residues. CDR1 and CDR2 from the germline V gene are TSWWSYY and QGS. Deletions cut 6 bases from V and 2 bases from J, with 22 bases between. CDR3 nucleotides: TGTGCTCTTGGACCGTTCGGGCGGTTTACTGTTACCGATAAACTCATCTTT. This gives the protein CALGPFGRFTVTDKLIF.

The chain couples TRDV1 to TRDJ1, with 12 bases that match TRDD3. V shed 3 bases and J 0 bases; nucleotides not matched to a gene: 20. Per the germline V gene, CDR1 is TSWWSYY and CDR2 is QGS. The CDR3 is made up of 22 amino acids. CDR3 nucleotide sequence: TGTGCTCTTGGGGAGGTACCTGACGTTTTCTGGGGGATACGTACTTACACCGATAAACTCATCTTT. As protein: CALGEVPDVFWGIRTYTDKLIF.

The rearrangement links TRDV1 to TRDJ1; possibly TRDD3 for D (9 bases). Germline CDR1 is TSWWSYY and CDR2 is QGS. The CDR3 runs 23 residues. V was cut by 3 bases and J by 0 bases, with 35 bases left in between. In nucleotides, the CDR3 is TGTGCTCTTGGGGATCCTGGGGCCTTCCTAAGGGGTACTGGGGGACCCTACACCGATAAACTCATCTTT. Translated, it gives CALGDPGAFLRGTGGPYTDKLIF.

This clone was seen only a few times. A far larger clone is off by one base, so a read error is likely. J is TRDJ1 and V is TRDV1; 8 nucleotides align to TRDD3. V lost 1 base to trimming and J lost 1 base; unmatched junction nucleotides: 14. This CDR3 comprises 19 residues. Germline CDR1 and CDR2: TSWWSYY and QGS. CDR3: CALGEQAVLGDEGTDKLIF. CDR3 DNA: TGTGCTCTTGGGGAACAGGCCGTATTGGGGGATGAGGGCACCGATAAACTCATCTTT.

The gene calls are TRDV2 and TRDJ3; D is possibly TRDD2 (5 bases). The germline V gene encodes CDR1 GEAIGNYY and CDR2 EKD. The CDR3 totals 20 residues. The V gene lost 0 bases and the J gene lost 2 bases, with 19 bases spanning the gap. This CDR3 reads CACDTPTIGGSPWDTRQMFF. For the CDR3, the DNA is TGTGCCTGTGACACCCCTACCATTGGTGGATCCCCCTGGGACACCCGACAGATGTTTTTC.

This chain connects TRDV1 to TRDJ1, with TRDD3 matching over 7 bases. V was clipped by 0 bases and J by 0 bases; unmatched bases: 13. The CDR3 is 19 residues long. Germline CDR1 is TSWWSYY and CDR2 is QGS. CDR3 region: CALGELLNLGVSYTDKLIF. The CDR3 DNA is TGTGCTCTTGGGGAACTGCTAAACCTGGGGGTTTCGTACACCGATAAACTCATCTTT.

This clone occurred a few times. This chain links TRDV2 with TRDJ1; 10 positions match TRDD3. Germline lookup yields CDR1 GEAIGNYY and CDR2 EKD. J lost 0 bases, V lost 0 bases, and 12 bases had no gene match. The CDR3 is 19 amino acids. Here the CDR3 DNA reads TGTGCCTGTGACACCCTTCCTCCCGGTACTGGGGGATACACCGATAAACTCATCTTT. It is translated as CACDTLPPGTGGYTDKLIF.

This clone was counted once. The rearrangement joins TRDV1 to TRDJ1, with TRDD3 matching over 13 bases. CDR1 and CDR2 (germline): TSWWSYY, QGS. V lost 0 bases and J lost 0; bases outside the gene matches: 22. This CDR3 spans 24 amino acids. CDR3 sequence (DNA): TGTGCTCTTGGGGAACTTAAACTCCCCAAGGCCGTACTGGGGGATACGCCTTACACCGATAAACTCATCTTT. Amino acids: CALGELKLPKAVLGDTPYTDKLIF.

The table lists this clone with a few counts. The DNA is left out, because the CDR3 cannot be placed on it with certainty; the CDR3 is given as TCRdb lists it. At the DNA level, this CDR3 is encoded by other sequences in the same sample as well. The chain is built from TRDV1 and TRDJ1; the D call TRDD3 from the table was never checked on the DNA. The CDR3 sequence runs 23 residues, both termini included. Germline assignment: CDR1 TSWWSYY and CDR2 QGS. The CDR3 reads CALGVSPLCWGIWGYPYTDKLIF.

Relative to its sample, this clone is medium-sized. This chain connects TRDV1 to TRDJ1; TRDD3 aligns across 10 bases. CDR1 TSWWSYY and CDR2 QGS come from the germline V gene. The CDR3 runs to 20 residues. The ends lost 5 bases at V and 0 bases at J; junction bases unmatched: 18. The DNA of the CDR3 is TGTGCTCTTGGGTCACCCTTATACTGGGGGATGGGGTCGAACACCGATAAACTCATCTTT. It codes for CALGSPLYWGMGSNTDKLIF.

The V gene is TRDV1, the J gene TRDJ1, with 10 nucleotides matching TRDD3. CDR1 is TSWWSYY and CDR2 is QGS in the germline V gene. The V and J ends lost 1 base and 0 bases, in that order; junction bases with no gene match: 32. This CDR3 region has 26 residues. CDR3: CALGEPAYLLYQILVLGDPYTDKLIF. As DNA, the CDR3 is TGTGCTCTTGGGGAACCTGCCTACCTACTGTACCAGATATTGGTACTGGGGGATCCTTACACCGATAAACTCATCTTT.

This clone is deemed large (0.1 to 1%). In DNA, the CDR3 is TGTGCTCTTGGGGAATTCTCTATGGTGCTGGGACTAACCGATAAACTCATCTTT. Protein: CALGEFSMVLGLTDKLIF. This chain connects TRDV1 to TRDJ1; TRDD3 might be the D (5 bases). The CDR3 contains 18 residues. The ends were cut back, 2 bases at V and 2 bases at J, with 21 bases in the middle. Germline CDR1 reads TSWWSYY; CDR2 reads QGS.

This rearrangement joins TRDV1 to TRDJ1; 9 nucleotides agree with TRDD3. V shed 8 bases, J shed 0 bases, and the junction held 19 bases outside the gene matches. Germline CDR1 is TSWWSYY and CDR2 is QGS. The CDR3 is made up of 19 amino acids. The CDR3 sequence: CALFTGGVYWGTYTDKLIF. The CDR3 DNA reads TGTGCTCTTTTCACAGGGGGGGTTTACTGGGGGACCTACACCGATAAACTCATCTTT.

DNA for the CDR3: TGTGCTCTTCGGAAGAAGGTACTGGGGGGTCCCTATCCGCTCACCGATAAACTCATCTTT. The encoded protein is CALRKKVLGGPYPLTDKLIF. The chain employs TRDV1 and TRDJ1, with TRDD3 identical over 8 bases. This CDR3 has 20 residues. V shed 8 bases, J shed 1 base, and the junction held 24 bases outside the gene matches. Germline V CDR1 and CDR2: TSWWSYY, QGS.

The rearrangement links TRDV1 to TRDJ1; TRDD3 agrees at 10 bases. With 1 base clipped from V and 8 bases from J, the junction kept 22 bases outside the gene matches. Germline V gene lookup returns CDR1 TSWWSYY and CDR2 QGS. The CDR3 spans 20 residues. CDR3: CALGERSRLGDRGGIWKLIF. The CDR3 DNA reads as TGTGCTCTTGGGGAACGGTCCAGACTGGGGGATCGTGGGGGAATTTGGAAACTCATCTTT.

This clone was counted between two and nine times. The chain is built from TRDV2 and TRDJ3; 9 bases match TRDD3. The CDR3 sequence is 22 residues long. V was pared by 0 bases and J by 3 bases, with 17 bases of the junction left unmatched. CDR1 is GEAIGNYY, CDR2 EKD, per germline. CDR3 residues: CACDTGLGILGEEDWDTRQMFF. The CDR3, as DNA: TGTGCCTGTGACACCGGTCTGGGTATACTGGGGGAGGAAGACTGGGACACCCGACAGATGTTTTTC.

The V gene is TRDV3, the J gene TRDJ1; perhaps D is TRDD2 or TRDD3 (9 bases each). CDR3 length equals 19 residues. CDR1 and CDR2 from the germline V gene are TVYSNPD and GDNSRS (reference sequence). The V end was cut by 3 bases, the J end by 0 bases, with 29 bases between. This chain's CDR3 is CAFRPSYWGTLSYTDKLIF. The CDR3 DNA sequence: TGTGCCTTCCGGCCTTCCTACTGGGGGACCCTCTCGTACACCGATAAACTCATCTTT.

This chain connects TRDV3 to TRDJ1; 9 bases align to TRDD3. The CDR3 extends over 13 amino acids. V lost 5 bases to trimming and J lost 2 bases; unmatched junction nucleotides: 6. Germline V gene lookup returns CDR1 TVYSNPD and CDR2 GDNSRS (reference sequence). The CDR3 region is CATPLGDTDKLIF. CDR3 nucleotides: TGTGCCACCCCTCTGGGGGATACCGATAAACTCATCTTT.

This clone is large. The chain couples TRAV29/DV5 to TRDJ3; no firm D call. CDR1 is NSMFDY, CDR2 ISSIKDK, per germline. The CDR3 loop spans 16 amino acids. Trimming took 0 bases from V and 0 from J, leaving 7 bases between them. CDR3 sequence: CAASEVSSWDTRQMFF. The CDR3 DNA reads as TGTGCAGCAAGCGAGGTCAGCTCCTGGGACACCCGACAGATGTTTTTC.

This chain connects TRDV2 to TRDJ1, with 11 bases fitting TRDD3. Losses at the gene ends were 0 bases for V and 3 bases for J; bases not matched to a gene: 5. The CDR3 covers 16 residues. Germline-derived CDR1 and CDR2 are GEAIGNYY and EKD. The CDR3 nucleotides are TGTGCCTGTGACACCGTGGGGGATACGAGTCCCGATAAACTCATCTTT. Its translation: CACDTVGDTSPDKLIF.